This T cell receptor beta chain stems from a study of CD8 T cells in Susac syndrome. Germline V gene sequence: CDR1 SQVTM, CDR2 ANQGSEA. Trimming stripped 4 bases from V and 1 base from J, with 10 bases between. The CDR3 consists of 13 residues. A quantity of about 0.5 to 1 ug RNA underwent reverse transcription using random hexamers. The amplification used immunoSEQ multiplex PCR on TCR beta CDR3; it spanned 54 Vbeta and 13 Jbeta. TCRdb reanalysed the immunoSEQ multiplex PCR reads using MiXCR and keeps one entry per CDR3 protein. Of 150,000 to 200,000 distinct CDR3 sequences listed, just under 95% were seen once; the top ten hold roughly 0.14%.

What was sequenced was CD4+ T cells from PBMCs. The chain carries TRBV29-1 and TRBJ2-5, with unresolved D. The receptor was derived from a human donor in good health. CDR3 coding DNA: TGCAGCGTTGTGTATAGGGTCCAAGAGACCCAGTACTTC. Protein sequence: CSVVYRVQETQYF.